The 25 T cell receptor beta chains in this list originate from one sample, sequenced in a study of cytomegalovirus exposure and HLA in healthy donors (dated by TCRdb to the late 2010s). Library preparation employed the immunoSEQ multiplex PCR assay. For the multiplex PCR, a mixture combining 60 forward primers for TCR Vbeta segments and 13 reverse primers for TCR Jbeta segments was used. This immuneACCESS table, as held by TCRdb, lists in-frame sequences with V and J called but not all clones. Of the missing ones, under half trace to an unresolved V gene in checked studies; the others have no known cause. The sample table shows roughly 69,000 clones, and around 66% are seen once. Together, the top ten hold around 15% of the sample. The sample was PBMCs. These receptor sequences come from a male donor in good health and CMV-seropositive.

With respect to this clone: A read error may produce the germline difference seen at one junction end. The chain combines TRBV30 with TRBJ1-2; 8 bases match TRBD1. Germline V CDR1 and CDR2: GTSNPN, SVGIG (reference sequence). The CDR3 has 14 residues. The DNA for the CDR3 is TGTGCCTGGAGTGTAATGGGACAGGAGTATGGCTACATCTTC. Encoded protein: CAWSVMGQEYGYIF. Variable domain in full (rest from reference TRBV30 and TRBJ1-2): SQTIHQWPATLVQPVGSPLSLECTVEGTSNPNLYWYRQAAGRGLQLLFYSVGIGQISSEVPQNLSASRPQDRQFILSSKKLLLSDSGFYLCAWSVMGQEYGYIFGSGTRLTVV.

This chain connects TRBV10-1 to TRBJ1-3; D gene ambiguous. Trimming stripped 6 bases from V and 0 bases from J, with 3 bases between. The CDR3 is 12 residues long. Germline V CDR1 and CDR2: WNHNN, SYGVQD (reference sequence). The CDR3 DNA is TGCGCCAGCAGCCACTCTGGAAACACCATATATTTT. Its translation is CASSHSGNTIYF.

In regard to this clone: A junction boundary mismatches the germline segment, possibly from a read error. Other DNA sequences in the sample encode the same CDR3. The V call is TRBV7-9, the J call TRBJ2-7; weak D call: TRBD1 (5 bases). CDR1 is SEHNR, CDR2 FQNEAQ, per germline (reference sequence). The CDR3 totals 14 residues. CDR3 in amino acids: CASSSGRDNYEQYF. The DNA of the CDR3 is TGCGCCAGCAGCTCCGGCAGGGATAACTACGAGCAGTACTTC. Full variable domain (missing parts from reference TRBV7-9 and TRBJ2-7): DTGVSQNPRHKITKRGQNVTFRCDPISEHNRLYWYRQTLGQGPEFLTYFQNEAQLEKSRLLSDRFSAERPKGSFSTLEIQRTEQGDSAMYLCASSSGRDNYEQYFGPGTRLTVT.

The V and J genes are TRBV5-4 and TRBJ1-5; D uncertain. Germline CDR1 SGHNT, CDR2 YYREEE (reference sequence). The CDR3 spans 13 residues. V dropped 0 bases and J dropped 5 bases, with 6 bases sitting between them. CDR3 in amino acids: CASSLAPDQPQHF. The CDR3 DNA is TGTGCCAGCAGCTTGGCCCCTGATCAGCCCCAGCATTTT. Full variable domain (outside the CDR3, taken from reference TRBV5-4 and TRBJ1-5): ETGVTQSPTHLIKTRGQQVTLRCSSQSGHNTVSWYQQALGQGPQFIFQYYREEENGRGNFPPRFSGLQFPNYSSELNVNALELDDSALYLCASSLAPDQPQHFGDGTRLSIL.

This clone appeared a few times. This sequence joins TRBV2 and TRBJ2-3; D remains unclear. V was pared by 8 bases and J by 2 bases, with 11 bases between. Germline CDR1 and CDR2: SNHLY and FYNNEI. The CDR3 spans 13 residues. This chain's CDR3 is CASAILLTDTQYF. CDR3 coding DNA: TGTGCCAGCGCGATCCTACTCACAGATACGCAGTATTTT. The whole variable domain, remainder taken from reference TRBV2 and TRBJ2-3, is EPEVTQTPSHQVTQMGQEVILRCVPISNHLYFYWYRQILGQKVEFLVSFYNNEISEKSEIFDDQFSVERPDGSNFTLKIRSTKLEDSAMYFCASAILLTDTQYFGPGTRLTVL.

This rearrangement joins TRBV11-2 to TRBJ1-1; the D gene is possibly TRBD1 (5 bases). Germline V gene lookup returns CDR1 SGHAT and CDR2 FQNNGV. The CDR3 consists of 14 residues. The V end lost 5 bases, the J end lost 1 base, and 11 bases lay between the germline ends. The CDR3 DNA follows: TGTGCCAGCAGCCGTAGCACAGGGAACACTGAAGCTTTCTTT. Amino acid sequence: CASSRSTGNTEAFF. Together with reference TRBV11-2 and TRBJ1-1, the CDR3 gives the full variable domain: EAGVAQSPRYKIIEKRQSVAFWCNPISGHATLYWYQQILGQGPKLLIQFQNNGVVDDSQLPKDRFSAERLKGVDSTLKIQPAKLEDSAVYLCASSRSTGNTEAFFGQGTRLTVV.

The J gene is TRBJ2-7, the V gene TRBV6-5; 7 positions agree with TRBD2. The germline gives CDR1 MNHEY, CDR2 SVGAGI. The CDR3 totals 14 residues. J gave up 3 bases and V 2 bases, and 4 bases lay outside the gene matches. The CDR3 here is CASSYRERDYEQYF. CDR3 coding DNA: TGTGCCAGCAGTTACAGGGAGCGGGACTACGAGCAGTACTTC.

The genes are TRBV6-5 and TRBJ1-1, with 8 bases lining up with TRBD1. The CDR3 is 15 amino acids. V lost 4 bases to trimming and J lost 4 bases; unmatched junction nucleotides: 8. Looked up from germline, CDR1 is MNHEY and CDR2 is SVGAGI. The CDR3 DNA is TGTGCCAGCAGTTCTCCAGGACAGGGACCCACTGAAGCTTTCTTT. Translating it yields CASSSPGQGPTEAFF.

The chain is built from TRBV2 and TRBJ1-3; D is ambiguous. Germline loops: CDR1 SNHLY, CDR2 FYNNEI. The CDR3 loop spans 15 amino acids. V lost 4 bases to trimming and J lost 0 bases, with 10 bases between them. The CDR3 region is CASSGLASSGNTIYF. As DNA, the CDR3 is TGTGCCAGCAGTGGTCTGGCATCCTCTGGAAACACCATATATTTT.

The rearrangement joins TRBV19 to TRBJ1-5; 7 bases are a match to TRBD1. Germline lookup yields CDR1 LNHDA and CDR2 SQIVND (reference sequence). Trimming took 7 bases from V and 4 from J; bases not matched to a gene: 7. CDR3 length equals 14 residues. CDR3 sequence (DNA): TGTGCCAGTACCCCGGACAGGATAAATCAGCCCCAGCATTTT. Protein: CASTPDRINQPQHF.

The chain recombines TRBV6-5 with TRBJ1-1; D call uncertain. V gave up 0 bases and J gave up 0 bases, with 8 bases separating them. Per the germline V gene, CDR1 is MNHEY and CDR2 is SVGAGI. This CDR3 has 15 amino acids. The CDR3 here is CASSYSNRMNTEAFF. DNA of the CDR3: TGTGCCAGCAGTTACTCGAACAGAATGAACACTGAAGCTTTCTTT.

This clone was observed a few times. CDR3 nucleotide sequence: TGCAGCGTGACTGATAATAATCAGCCCCAGCATTTT. Its translation is CSVTDNNQPQHF. The chain is built from TRBV29-1 and TRBJ1-5; D gene ambiguous. This CDR3 is 12 amino acids long. Germline CDR1 reads SQVTM; CDR2 reads ANQGSEA. V was pared by 6 bases and J by 4 bases, with 10 bases between.

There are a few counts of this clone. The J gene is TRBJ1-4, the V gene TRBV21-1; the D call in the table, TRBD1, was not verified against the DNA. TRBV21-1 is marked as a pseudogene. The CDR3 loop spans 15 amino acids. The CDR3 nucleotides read TGTGCCAGCAGCACACAGGGGGCAACTAATGAAAAACTGTTTTTT. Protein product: CASSTQGATNEKLFF.

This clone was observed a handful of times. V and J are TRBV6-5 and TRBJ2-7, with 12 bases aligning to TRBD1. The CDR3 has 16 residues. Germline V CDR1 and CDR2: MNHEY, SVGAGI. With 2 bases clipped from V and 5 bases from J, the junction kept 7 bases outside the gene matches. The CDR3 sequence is CASSYKGQGAINEQYF. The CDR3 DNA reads TGTGCCAGCAGTTACAAGGGACAGGGGGCTATCAACGAGCAGTACTTC.

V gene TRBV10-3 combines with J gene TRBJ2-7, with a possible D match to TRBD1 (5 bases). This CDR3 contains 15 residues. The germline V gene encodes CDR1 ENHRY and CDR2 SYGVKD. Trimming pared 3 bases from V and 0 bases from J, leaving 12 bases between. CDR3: CAISESQVSSYEQYF. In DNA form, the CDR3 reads TGTGCCATCAGTGAATCACAGGTGTCCTCCTACGAGCAGTACTTC.

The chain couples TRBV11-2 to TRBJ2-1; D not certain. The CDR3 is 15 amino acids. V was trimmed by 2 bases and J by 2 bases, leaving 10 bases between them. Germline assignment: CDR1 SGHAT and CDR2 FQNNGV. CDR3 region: CASSLLSATYNEQFF. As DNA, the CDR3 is TGTGCCAGCAGCTTACTAAGTGCGACCTACAATGAGCAGTTCTTC.

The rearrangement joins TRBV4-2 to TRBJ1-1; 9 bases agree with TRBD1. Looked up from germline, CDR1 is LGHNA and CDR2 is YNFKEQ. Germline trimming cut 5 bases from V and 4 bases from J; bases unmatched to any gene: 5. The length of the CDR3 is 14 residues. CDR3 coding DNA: TGTGCCAGCAGCATCACAGGGGGCGGCACTGAAGCTTTCTTT. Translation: CASSITGGGTEAFF.

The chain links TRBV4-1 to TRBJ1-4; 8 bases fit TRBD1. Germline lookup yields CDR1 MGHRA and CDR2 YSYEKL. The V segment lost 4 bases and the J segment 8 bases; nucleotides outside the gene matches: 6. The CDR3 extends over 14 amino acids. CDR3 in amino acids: CASSLDRVGEKLFF. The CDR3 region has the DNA TGCGCCAGCAGCCTGGACAGGGTAGGGGAAAAACTGTTTTTT.

The CDR3 nucleotides read TGTGCCAGCAGCGTAGCTAGCGGGTCCGCGGCCGGGGAGCTGTTTTTT. Its protein product is CASSVASGSAAGELFF. The chain joins TRBV9 to TRBJ2-2; 8 bases match TRBD2. The germline CDR1 and CDR2 sequences are SGDLS and YYNGEE. The length of the CDR3 is 16 residues. Germline trimming cut 0 bases from V and 6 bases from J; bases unmatched to any gene: 7. Together with reference TRBV9 and TRBJ2-2, the CDR3 gives the full variable domain: DSGVTQTPKHLITATGQRVTLRCSPRSGDLSVYWYQQSLDQGLQFLIQYYNGEERAKGNILERFSAQQFPDLHSELNLSSLELGDSALYFCASSVASGSAAGELFFGEGSRLTVL.

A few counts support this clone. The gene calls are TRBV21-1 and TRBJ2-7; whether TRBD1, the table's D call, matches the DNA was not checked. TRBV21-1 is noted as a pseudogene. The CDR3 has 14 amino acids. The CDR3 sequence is CASSLRTGVTVQYF. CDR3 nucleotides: TGTGCCAGCAGCCTTCGGACAGGGGTAACGGTGCAGTACTTC.

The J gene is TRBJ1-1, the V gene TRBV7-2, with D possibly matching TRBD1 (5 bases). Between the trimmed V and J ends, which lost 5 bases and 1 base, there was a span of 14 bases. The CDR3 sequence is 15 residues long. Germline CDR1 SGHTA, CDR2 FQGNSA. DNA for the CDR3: TGTGCCAGCAGCCCCCGTGGGGCAACGAACACTGAAGCTTTCTTT. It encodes CASSPRGATNTEAFF.

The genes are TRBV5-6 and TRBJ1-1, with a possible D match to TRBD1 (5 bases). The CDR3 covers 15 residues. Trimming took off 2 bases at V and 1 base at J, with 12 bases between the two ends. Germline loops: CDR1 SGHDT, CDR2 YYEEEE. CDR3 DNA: TGTGCCAGCAGCTTTCGAAGCGGGGGGAACACTGAAGCTTTCTTT. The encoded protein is CASSFRSGGNTEAFF.

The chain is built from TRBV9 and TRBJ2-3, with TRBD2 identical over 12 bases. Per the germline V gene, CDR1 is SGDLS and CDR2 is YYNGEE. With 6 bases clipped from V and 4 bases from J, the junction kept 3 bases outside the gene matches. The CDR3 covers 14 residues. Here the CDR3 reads CASTTSGRPDTQYF. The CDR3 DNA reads TGTGCCAGCACAACTAGCGGGAGGCCAGATACGCAGTATTTT.

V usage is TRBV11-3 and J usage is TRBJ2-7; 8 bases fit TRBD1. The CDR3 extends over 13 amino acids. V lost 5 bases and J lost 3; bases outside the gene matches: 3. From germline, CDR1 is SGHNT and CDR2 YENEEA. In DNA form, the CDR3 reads TGTGCCAGCAGCCAGGGGGCTAGCTACGAGCAGTACTTC. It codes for CASSQGASYEQYF.

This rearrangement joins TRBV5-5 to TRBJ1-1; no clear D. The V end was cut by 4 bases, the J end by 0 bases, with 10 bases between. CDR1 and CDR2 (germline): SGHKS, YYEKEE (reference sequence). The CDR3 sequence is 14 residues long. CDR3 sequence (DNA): TGTGCCAGCAGCCCGGGGTGGGTGAACACTGAAGCTTTCTTT. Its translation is CASSPGWVNTEAFF. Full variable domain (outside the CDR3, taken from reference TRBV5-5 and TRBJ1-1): DAGVTQSPTHLIKTRGQQVTLRCSPISGHKSVSWYQQVLGQGPQFIFQYYEKEERGRGNFPDRFSARQFPNYSSELNVNALLLGDSALYLCASSPGWVNTEAFFGQGTRLTVV.